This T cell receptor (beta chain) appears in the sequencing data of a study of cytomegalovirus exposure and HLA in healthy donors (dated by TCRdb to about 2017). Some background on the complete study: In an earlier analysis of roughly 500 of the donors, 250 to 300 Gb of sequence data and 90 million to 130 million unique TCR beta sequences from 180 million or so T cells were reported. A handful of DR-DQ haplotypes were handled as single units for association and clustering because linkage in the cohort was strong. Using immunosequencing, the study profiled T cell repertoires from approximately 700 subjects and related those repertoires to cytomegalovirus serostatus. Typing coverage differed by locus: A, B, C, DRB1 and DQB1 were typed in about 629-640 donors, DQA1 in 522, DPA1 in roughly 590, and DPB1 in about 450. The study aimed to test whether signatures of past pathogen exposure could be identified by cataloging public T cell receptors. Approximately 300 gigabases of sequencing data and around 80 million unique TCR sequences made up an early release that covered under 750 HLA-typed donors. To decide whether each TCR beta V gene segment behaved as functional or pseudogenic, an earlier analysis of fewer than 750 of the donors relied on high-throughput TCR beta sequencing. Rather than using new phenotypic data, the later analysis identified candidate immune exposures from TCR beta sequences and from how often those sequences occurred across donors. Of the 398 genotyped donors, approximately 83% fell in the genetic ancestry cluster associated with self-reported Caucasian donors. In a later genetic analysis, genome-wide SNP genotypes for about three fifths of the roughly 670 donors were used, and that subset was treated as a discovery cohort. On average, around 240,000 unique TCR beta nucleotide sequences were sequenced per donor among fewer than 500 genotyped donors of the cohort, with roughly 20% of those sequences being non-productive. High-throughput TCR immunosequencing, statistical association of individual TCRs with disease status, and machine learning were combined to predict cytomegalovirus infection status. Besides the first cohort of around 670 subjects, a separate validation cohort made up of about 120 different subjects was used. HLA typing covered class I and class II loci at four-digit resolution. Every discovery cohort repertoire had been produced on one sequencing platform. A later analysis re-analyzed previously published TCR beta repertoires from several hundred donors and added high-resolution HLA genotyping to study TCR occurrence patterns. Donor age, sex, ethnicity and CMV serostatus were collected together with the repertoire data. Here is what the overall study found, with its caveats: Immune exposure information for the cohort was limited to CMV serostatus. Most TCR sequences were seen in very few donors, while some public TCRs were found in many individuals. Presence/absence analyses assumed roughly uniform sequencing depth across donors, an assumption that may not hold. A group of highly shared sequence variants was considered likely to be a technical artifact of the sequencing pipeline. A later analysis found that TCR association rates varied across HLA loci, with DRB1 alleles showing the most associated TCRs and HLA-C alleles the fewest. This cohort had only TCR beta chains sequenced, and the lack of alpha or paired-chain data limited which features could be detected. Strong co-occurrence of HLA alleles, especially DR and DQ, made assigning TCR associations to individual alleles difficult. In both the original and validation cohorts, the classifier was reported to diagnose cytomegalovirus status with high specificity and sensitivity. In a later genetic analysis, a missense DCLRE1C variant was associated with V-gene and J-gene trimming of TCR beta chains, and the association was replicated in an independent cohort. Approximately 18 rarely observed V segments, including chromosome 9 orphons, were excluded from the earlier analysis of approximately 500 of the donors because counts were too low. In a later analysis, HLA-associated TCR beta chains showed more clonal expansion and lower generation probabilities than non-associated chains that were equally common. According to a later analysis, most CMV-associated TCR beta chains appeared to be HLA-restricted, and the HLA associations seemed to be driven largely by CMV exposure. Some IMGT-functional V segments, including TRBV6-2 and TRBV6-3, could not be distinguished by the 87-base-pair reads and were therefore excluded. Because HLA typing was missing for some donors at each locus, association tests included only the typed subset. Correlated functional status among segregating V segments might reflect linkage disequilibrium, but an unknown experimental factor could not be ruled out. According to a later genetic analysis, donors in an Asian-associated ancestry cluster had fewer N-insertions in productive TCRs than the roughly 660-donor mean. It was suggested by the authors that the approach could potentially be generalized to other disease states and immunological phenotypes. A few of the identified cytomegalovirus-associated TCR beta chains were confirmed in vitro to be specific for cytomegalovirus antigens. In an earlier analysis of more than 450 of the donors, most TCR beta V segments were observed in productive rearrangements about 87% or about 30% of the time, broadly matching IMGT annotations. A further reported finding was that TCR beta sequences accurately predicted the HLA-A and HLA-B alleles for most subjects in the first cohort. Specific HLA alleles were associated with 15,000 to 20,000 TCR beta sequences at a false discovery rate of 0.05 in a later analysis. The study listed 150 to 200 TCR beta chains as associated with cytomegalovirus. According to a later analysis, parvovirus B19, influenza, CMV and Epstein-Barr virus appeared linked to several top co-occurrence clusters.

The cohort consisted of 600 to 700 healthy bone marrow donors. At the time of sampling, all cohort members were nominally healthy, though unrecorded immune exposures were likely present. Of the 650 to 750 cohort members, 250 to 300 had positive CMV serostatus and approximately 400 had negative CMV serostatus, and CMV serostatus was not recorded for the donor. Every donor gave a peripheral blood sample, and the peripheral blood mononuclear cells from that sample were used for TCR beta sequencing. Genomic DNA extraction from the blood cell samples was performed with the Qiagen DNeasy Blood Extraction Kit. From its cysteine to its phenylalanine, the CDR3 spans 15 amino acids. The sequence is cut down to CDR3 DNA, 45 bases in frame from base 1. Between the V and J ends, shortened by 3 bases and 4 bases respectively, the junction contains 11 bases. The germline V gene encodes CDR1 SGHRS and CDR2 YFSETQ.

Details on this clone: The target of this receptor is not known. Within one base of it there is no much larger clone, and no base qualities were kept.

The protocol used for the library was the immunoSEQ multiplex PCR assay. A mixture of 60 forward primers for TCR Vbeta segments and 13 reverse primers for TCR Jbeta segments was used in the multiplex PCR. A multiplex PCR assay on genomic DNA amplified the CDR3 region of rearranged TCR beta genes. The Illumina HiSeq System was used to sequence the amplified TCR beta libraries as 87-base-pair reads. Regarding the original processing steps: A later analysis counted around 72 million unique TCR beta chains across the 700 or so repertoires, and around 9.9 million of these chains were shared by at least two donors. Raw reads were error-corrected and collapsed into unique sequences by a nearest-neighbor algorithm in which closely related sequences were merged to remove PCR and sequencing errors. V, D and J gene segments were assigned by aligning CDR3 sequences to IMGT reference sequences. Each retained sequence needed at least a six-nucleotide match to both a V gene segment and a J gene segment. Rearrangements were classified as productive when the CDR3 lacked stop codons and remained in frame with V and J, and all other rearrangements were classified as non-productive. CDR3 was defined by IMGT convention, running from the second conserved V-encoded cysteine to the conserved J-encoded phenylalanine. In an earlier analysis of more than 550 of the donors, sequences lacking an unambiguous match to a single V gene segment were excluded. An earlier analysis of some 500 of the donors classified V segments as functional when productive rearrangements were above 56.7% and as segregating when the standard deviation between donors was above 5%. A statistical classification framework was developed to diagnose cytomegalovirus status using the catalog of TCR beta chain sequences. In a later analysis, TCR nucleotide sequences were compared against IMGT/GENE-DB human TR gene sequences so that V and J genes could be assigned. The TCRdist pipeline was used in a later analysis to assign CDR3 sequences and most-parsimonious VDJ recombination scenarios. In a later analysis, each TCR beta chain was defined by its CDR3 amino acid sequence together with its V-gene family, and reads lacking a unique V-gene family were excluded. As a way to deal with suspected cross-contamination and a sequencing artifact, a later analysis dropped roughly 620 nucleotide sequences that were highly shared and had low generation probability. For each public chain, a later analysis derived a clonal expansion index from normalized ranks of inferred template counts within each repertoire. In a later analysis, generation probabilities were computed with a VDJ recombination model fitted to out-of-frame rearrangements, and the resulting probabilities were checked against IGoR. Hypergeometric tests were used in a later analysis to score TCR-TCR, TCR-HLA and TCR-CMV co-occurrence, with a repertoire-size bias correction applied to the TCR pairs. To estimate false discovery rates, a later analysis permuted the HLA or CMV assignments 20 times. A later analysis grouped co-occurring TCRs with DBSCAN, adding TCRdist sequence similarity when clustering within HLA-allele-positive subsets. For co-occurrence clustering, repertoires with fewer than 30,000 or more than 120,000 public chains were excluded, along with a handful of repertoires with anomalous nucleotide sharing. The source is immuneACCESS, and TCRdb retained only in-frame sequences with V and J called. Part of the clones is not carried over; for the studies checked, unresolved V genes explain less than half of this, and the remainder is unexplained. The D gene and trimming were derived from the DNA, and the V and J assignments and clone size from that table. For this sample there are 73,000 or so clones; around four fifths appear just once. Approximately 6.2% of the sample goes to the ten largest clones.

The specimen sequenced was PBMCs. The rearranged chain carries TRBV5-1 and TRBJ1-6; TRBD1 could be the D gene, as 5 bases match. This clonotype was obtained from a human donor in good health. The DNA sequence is TGCGCCAGCAGCTCGGGGGACGGTTATAATTCACCCCTCCACTTT. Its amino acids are CASSSGDGYNSPLHF.